One and the same sample provided the 3 T cell receptor beta chains below, sequenced in a study of OX40 agonist ivuxolimab in advanced cancers. The method was immunoSEQ multiplex PCR; TCRdb's version includes in-frame clones alone and lacks a portion of them. Found here are over 20,000 clones, approximately 85% of them singletons; the top ten hold about 37%. The sample in question was CD4+ or CD8+ T cells sorted from blood, obtained in a trial of the OX40 agonist ivuxolimab. These receptors all come from an adult with an advanced solid tumor such as melanoma, head and neck, liver or kidney cancer.

The rearrangement joins TRBV19 to TRBJ2-1, with no clear D. V shed 3 bases and J shed 3 bases, with 3 bases lying between them. From germline, CDR1 is LNHDA and CDR2 SQIVND (reference sequence). This CDR3 has 12 residues. The CDR3: CASSIDYNEQFF. CDR3 DNA sequence: TGTGCCAGTAGTATTGACTACAATGAGCAGTTCTTC. The entire variable domain, with the rest obtained from reference TRBV19 and TRBJ2-1, is as follows: DGGITQSPKYLFRKEGQNVTLSCEQNLNHDAMYWYRQDPGQGLRLIYYSQIVNDFQKGDIAEGYSVSREKKESFPLTVTSAQKNPTAFYLCASSIDYNEQFFGPGTRLTVL.

The gene calls are TRBV4-1 and TRBJ1-1, with a weak D call TRBD1 (6 bases). CDR3 length equals 15 residues. Trimming took 5 bases from V and 0 from J, leaving 13 bases between them. The germline V gene has CDR1 MGHRA and CDR2 YSYEKL. The CDR3 sequence is CASSYQQGLNTEAFF. The CDR3 nucleotides are TGCGCCAGCAGCTACCAACAGGGCCTGAACACTGAAGCTTTCTTT.

The rearrangement links TRBV29-1 to TRBJ2-7, with TRBD2 matching 13 bases. CDR1 SQVTM and CDR2 ANQGSEA come from the germline V gene. With 4 bases clipped from V and 7 bases from J, the junction kept 13 bases outside the gene matches. The CDR3 has 16 residues. The CDR3 nucleotides are TGCAGCGTTGGTGGGACTAGCGGGGATTTACTGGGGGAGCAGTACTTC. Its protein product is CSVGGTSGDLLGEQYF.